Below are 20 T cell receptor beta chains sequenced from a single sample in a study of response to subunit inactivated influenza vaccine. In TCRdb, the RT-PCR reads were re-called with MiXCR into one record per CDR3 protein. The sample contains approximately 300,000 distinct CDR3 sequences, roughly 22% of which appear only once. This specimen consisted of PBMCs from blood, obtained about 20 months after vaccination. These receptors all stem from a man between 50 and 69 years old who received an inactivated influenza vaccine.

The gene calls are TRBV30 and TRBJ1-6; no reliable D call. The V end lost 0 bases, the J end lost 5 bases, and 5 bases lay between the germline ends. CDR1 and CDR2 (germline): GTSNPN, SVGIG (reference sequence). This CDR3 comprises 13 residues. Here the CDR3 reads CAWSVDNNSPLHF. In nucleotides, the CDR3 is TGTGCCTGGAGTGTCGACAATAATTCACCCCTCCACTTT.

A few counts support this clonotype. V gene TRBV5-1 combines with J gene TRBJ2-2; D may be TRBD2 (5 bases). The CDR3 is 15 residues long. The germline V gene encodes CDR1 SGHRS and CDR2 YFSETQ. V was clipped by 0 bases and J by 7 bases, with 13 bases between them. CDR3 nucleotide sequence: TGCGCCAGCAGCTTGGAATCGGGGTATCACGGGGAGCTGTTTTTT. It codes for CASSLESGYHGELFF.

This clonotype was found a few times. The genes are TRBV6-1 and TRBJ1-1, with a weak D call TRBD1 (5 bases). Trimming removed 7 bases at V and 0 bases at J, with 15 bases between. Per the germline V gene, CDR1 is MNHNS and CDR2 is SASEGT. The CDR3 covers 15 residues. CDR3 nucleotide sequence: TGTGCCAGCAATCTTTACGGGGGGGTGAACACTGAAGCTTTCTTT. It specifies CASNLYGGVNTEAFF.

The gene calls are TRBV3-1 and TRBJ1-2; 8 nucleotides match TRBD1. Germline lookup yields CDR1 LGHDT and CDR2 YNNKEL (reference sequence). V shed 3 bases and J 6 bases; nucleotides not matched to a gene: 3. CDR3 length: 13 amino acids. The CDR3 here is CASSQSTGDGYTF. DNA for the CDR3: TGTGCCAGCAGCCAGTCGACAGGGGATGGCTACACCTTC.

This clonotype turned up a few times. This chain uses TRBV25-1 with TRBJ1-2, with TRBD1 matching 8 bases. The CDR3 runs to 15 residues. Trimming took 4 bases from V and 7 from J; bases not matched to a gene: 11. Germline CDR1 reads MGHDK; CDR2 reads SYGVNS. The CDR3 loop is CASSVSGGAVGGYTF. CDR3 nucleotides: TGTGCCAGCAGTGTATCAGGGGGCGCAGTCGGTGGCTACACCTTC.

The V call is TRBV27, the J call TRBJ2-2; either TRBD1 or TRBD2 may supply D (5 bases each). The V gene's germline CDR1 is MNHEY and CDR2 SMNVEV (reference sequence). The V and J ends lost 2 bases and 3 bases respectively, with 10 bases between them. The CDR3 sequence is 15 residues long. The CDR3 nucleotides are TGTGCCAGCAGTTTACGAAAGGGACACACCGGGGAGCTGTTTTTT. Translation: CASSLRKGHTGELFF.

V gene TRBV6-2 or TRBV6-3 combines with J gene TRBJ2-3; no reliable D call. Deletions cut 0 bases from V and 6 bases from J, with 1 base between. Per germline, CDR1 MNHEY and CDR2 SVGEGT. The CDR3 is 11 residues long. The CDR3 nucleotides are TGTGCCAGCAGTTACTCGGATACGCAGTATTTT. It yields the protein CASSYSDTQYF.

This clonotype was counted between two and nine times. The rearrangement joins TRBV5-5 to TRBJ1-4; D not certain. This CDR3 has 16 residues. In germline, CDR1 is SGHKS, CDR2 YYEKEE (reference sequence). Between the trimmed V and J ends, which lost 1 base and 3 bases, there was a span of 13 bases. The CDR3 sequence: CASSLFRPRPNEKLFF. Written as DNA, the CDR3 is TGTGCCAGCAGCTTGTTCAGGCCAAGACCTAATGAAAAACTGTTTTTT.

This clonotype occurred a few times. The chain links TRBV7-9 to TRBJ1-5; D might be TRBD1 (5 bases). The CDR3 extends over 14 amino acids. CDR1 is SEHNR and CDR2 is FQNEAQ in the germline V gene (reference sequence). Trimming shortened V by 5 bases and J by 2 bases, and 10 bases separated the two germline ends. CDR3: CASSEGARNQPQHF. The CDR3 region has the DNA TGTGCCAGCAGCGAAGGGGCCCGCAATCAGCCCCAGCATTTT.

This clonotype was observed a few times. The genes are TRBV6-5 and TRBJ1-2; D is perhaps TRBD1 (6 bases). CDR1 is MNHEY, CDR2 SVGAGI, per germline. This CDR3 region has 16 residues. The V gene lost 2 bases and the J gene lost 3 bases, with 16 bases spanning the gap. The chain's CDR3 is CASSYEWGGPDYGYTF. CDR3 coding DNA: TGTGCCAGCAGTTACGAATGGGGGGGCCCAGACTATGGCTACACCTTC.

Notes on this clonotype: This sequence may be a read error, since a much larger clone differs from it by one base. No conserved phenylalanine or tryptophan ends this CDR3, so it is likely a read error. The chain is built from TRBV12-3 or TRBV12-4 and TRBJ1-1; a weak D match, TRBD1 (6 bases). Trimming stripped 4 bases from V and 1 base from J, with 13 bases between. The CDR3 covers 15 residues. The CDR3 is CASSSLATGNTEAFV. The CDR3, as DNA: TGTGCCAGCAGTTCTCTAGCGACAGGGAACACTGAAGCTTTCGTT.

The chain is built from TRBV18 and TRBJ1-5; 7 nucleotides align to TRBD1. Per germline, CDR1 KGHSH and CDR2 LQKENI. Unmatched junction bases numbered 9, after V lost 2 bases and J lost 5 bases. The CDR3 length is 16 residues. CDR3 residues: CASSPYPTGADQPQHF. The DNA for the CDR3 is TGTGCCAGCTCACCATACCCCACAGGGGCCGATCAGCCCCAGCATTTT.

The rearrangement links TRBV9 to TRBJ2-5; TRBD2 agrees at 9 bases. This CDR3 has 14 amino acids. In germline, CDR1 is SGDLS, CDR2 YYNGEE. Trimming took 0 bases from V and 6 from J; bases not matched to a gene: 3. In DNA, the CDR3 is TGTGCCAGCAGCGTAGGACTAGCGGAAAAGACCCAGTACTTC. This translates into CASSVGLAEKTQYF. The variable domain in full, completed from reference TRBV9 and TRBJ2-5, reads DSGVTQTPKHLITATGQRVTLRCSPRSGDLSVYWYQQSLDQGLQFLIQYYNGEERAKGNILERFSAQQFPDLHSELNLSSLELGDSALYFCASSVGLAEKTQYFGPGTRLLVL.

J is TRBJ2-2 and V is TRBV11-3; 7 bases are a match to TRBD2. CDR3 length: 15 residues. Germline values: CDR1 SGHNT, CDR2 YENEEA. After removal of 1 base from V and 6 bases from J, the junction contained 5 bases not matched to a gene. CDR3: CASSLVAGDAGELFF. The CDR3, as DNA: TGTGCCAGCAGCTTAGTGGCGGGAGACGCCGGGGAGCTGTTTTTT.

This clonotype was counted many times. The chain recombines TRBV15 with TRBJ1-5; D possibly corresponds to TRBD1 (5 bases). Trimming cost V 0 bases and J 2 bases, with 5 bases left between them. Germline CDR1 reads LNHNV; CDR2 reads YYDKDF (reference sequence). This CDR3 has 14 residues. For the CDR3, the DNA is TGTGCCACCAGCAGAGACAGGGGCAATCAGCCCCAGCATTTT. It specifies CATSRDRGNQPQHF.

V usage is TRBV3-1 and J usage is TRBJ2-7, with 13 positions matching TRBD2. The V gene's germline CDR1 is LGHDT and CDR2 YNNKEL (reference sequence). V gave up 5 bases and J gave up 2 bases; unmatched junction bases: 6. This CDR3 comprises 16 residues. CDR3 nucleotide sequence: TGTGCCAGCAGCAACCGACTAGCGGGGGGCCCCTACGAGCAGTACTTC. It specifies CASSNRLAGGPYEQYF.

This clonotype has only a few counts. The rearrangement links TRBV6-6 to TRBJ2-1; D possibly matches TRBD1 or TRBD2 (5 bases each). Trimming removed 4 bases at V and 5 bases at J, with 9 bases between. Germline CDR1 is MNHNY and CDR2 is SVGAGI (reference sequence). The CDR3 spans 13 residues. CDR3 bases: TGTGCCAGCAGTTGGGGACCCGACAATGAGCAGTTCTTC. Translation gives CASSWGPDNEQFF.

This rearrangement joins TRBV15 to TRBJ1-1; maybe TRBD1 (5 bases). The CDR3 runs to 14 residues. V was trimmed by 2 bases and J by 4 bases, leaving 11 bases between them. In germline, CDR1 is LNHNV, CDR2 YYDKDF (reference sequence). This CDR3 is CATSRNGGGTEAFF. In DNA form, the CDR3 reads TGTGCCACCAGCAGAAACGGCGGGGGCACTGAAGCTTTCTTT. Using reference TRBV15 and TRBJ1-1 for the parts outside the CDR3, the full variable domain is DAMVIQNPRYQVTQFGKPVTLSCSQTLNHNVMYWYQQKSSQAPKLLFHYYDKDFNNEADTPDNFQSRRPNTSFCFLDIRSPGLGDTAMYLCATSRNGGGTEAFFGQGTRLTVV.

The rearrangement uses TRBV5-1 and TRBJ1-2; D call uncertain. This CDR3 contains 11 residues. Germline V lookup: CDR1 SGHRS, CDR2 YFSETQ. V lost 4 bases and J 7 bases, leaving 8 bases between the germline ends. The CDR3 nucleotides are TGCGCCAGCAGCGGGGAGTTTGGCTACACCTTC. Amino acid sequence: CASSGEFGYTF.

The J gene is TRBJ1-1, the V gene TRBV4-2; D ambiguous. Germline CDR1 and CDR2: LGHNA and YNFKEQ. V dropped 5 bases and J dropped 3 bases, with 13 bases sitting between them. This CDR3 has 14 residues. The CDR3 coding sequence is TGTGCCAGCAGCATAGACCCGGGTGACACTGAAGCTTTCTTT. Translation: CASSIDPGDTEAFF.